A selection of T cell receptor beta chains follows, all from one sample in a study of technical replicates of blood from four donors. The method was immunoSEQ multiplex PCR; TCRdb's version includes in-frame clones alone and lacks a portion of them. The sample includes around 65,000 clones, approximately 89% seen only once; the top ten take 4% to 5%. Input material: PBMCs. The receptors here all came from a human donor in good health. Some clones in this sample may be carry-over from other donors' samples. Both conserved end residues are part of each CDR3. D genes are given only for firm matches. Clone size is shown for a subset of rows, as once, few, many or a class of expanded clone.

d_gene	j_gene	abundance	v_gene	CDR3aa	CDR3nt
NA	TRBJ1-5	NA	TRBV7-2	CASSLRDSNQPQHF	TGTGCCAGCAGCTTACGGGATAGCAATCAGCCCCAGCATTTT
TRBD2	TRBJ2-7	NA	TRBV27	CASSLPTSGTGEQYF	TGTGCCAGCAGCCTACCGACTAGCGGGACCGGCGAGCAGTACTTC
NA	TRBJ1-6	NA	TRBV14	CASSQGHSNSPLHF	TGTGCCAGCAGCCAAGGACACAGTAATTCACCCCTCCACTTT
NA	TRBJ2-7	NA	TRBV5-6	CASSLGDIRSYEQYF	TGTGCCAGCAGCTTGGGGGACATCCGCTCCTACGAGCAGTACTTC
NA	TRBJ2-1	NA	TRBV9	CASTPRFTYNEQFF	TGTGCCAGCACCCCCAGGTTTACCTACAATGAGCAGTTCTTC
NA	TRBJ2-2	NA	TRBV10-3	CAIGETGDTGELFF	TGTGCCATCGGGGAGACAGGAGACACCGGGGAGCTGTTTTTT
NA	TRBJ2-2	NA	TRBV7-9	CASSLASRTGELFF	TGTGCCAGCAGCTTAGCGTCACGGACCGGGGAGCTGTTTTTT
TRBD2	TRBJ2-3	once	TRBV5-1	CASSLGLADTDTQYF	TGCGCCAGCAGCTTGGGACTAGCGGACACAGATACGCAGTATTTT
TRBD2	TRBJ2-7	NA	TRBV6-5	CASSYLSGTSGFEQYF	TGTGCCAGCAGTTACCTTTCCGGGACTAGCGGGTTTGAGCAGTACTTC
TRBD1	TRBJ1-6	NA	TRBV27	CASSLSYRGHNSPLHF	TGTGCCAGCAGTTTATCGTACAGGGGGCATAATTCACCCCTCCACTTT
TRBD1	TRBJ1-1	NA	TRBV6-6	CASSRQGETVEAFF	TGTGCCAGCAGTCGACAGGGGGAAACCGTTGAAGCTTTCTTT
TRBD2	TRBJ2-5	once	TRBV11-2	CASSRGGQTRETQYF	TGTGCCAGCAGCCGCGGGGGGCAGACCCGGGAGACCCAGTACTTC
TRBD2	TRBJ2-7	NA	TRBV7-3	CASSFIAGHEQYF	TGTGCCAGCAGCTTTATAGCGGGACACGAGCAGTACTTC
NA	TRBJ1-1	once	TRBV18	CASSPLQGLDTEAFF	TGTGCCAGCTCACCACTGCAGGGTCTGGACACTGAAGCTTTCTTT
TRBD1	TRBJ1-1	NA	TRBV19	CASSLRQGMGNTEAFF	TGTGCCAGTAGTCTCCGACAGGGTATGGGGAACACTGAAGCTTTCTTT
TRBD2	TRBJ2-1	NA	TRBV6-5	CASTGTSGRTHEQFF	TGTGCCAGCACCGGGACTAGCGGGAGAACTCATGAGCAGTTCTTC
NA	TRBJ2-3	NA	TRBV4-3	CASSLEGGPEDTQYF	TGCGCCAGCAGCCTGGAGGGGGGGCCTGAAGATACGCAGTATTTT
TRBD1	TRBJ2-5	NA	TRBV25-1	CASMRTGGGETQYF	TGTGCCAGCATGCGGACAGGGGGCGGAGAGACCCAGTACTTC
TRBD1	TRBJ1-2	NA	TRBV5-1	CASSLGTGFNYGYTF	TGCGCCAGCAGCTTGGGGACAGGGTTTAACTATGGCTACACCTTC
TRBD1	TRBJ2-1	NA	TRBV7-6	CASSLSGTGGQFF	TGTGCCAGCAGCTTATCCGGGACAGGGGGCCAGTTCTTC
TRBD2	TRBJ2-7	NA	TRBV11-2	CASSLGLAYEQYF	TGTGCCAGCAGCTTGGGACTAGCTTACGAGCAGTACTTC
NA	TRBJ1-1	NA	TRBV2	CASRAGVKAFF	TGTGCCAGCAGGGCCGGGGTAAAAGCTTTCTTT
TRBD2	TRBJ2-1	many	TRBV4-2	CASSQGTSGEYNEQFF	TGTGCCAGCAGCCAAGGGACTAGCGGGGAGTACAATGAGCAGTTCTTC
NA	TRBJ1-6	once	TRBV30	CAWSGGKIGSSPLHF	TGTGCCTGGAGTGGAGGGAAGATCGGAAGTTCACCCCTCCACTTT
TRBD2	TRBJ2-3	NA	TRBV6-4	CASSQRGGLTDTQYF	TGTGCCAGCAGTCAGCGGGGCGGACTCACAGATACGCAGTATTTT
NA	TRBJ1-5	NA	TRBV6-6	CASSDAGPQHF	TGTGCCAGCAGTGACGCGGGGCCCCAGCATTTT
NA	TRBJ1-2	NA	TRBV19	CASSMRDNYGYTF	TGTGCCAGTAGTATGAGGGATAACTATGGCTACACCTTC
NA	TRBJ2-7	NA	TRBV4-1	CASSQGLAKTYEQYF	TGCGCCAGCAGCCAAGGTCTAGCAAAAACCTACGAGCAGTACTTC
NA	TRBJ2-7	NA	TRBV13	CASSFHGSYEQYF	TGTGCCAGCAGCTTTCACGGTTCCTACGAGCAGTACTTC
NA	TRBJ1-2	few	TRBV6-5	CASSGRGLGNGYTF	TGTGCCAGCAGTGGACGGGGATTGGGTAATGGCTACACCTTC
TRBD2	TRBJ2-1	NA	TRBV7-3	CASSLMSGSSNEQFF	TGTGCCAGCAGCTTAATGAGCGGGAGTAGCAATGAGCAGTTCTTC
NA	TRBJ1-1	NA	TRBV7-9	CASTREENTEAFF	TGTGCCAGCACCCGAGAGGAGAACACTGAAGCTTTCTTT
NA	TRBJ2-7	NA	TRBV19	CASKPEGRAHYEQYF	TGTGCCAGTAAGCCGGAGGGCAGGGCCCACTACGAGCAGTACTTC
TRBD1	TRBJ2-1	NA	TRBV6-5	CASRPRQGAENEQFF	TGTGCCAGCCGACCGCGACAGGGGGCGGAAAATGAGCAGTTCTTC
NA	TRBJ2-7	NA	TRBV2	CASTDGDSYEQYF	TGTGCCAGCACAGACGGAGATTCCTACGAGCAGTACTTC
TRBD1	TRBJ2-2	NA	TRBV4-3	CASSRQQGAANTGELFF	TGCGCCAGCAGCCGGCAACAGGGGGCGGCGAACACCGGGGAGCTGTTTTTT
TRBD1	TRBJ2-7	NA	TRBV6-1	CASSEQRTGLGEQYF	TGTGCCAGCAGTGAACAGAGGACAGGATTGGGAGAGCAGTACTTC
NA	TRBJ1-3	NA	TRBV18	CASSPASVSSGNTIYF	TGTGCCAGCTCCCCCGCGAGCGTTTCCTCTGGAAACACCATATATTTT
NA	TRBJ1-6	NA	TRBV9	CASSTTGKHNSPLHF	TGTGCCAGCAGCACAACAGGGAAACATAATTCACCCCTCCACTTT
TRBD1	TRBJ1-6	few	TRBV4-1	CASSLTTGGWNSPLHF	TGCGCCAGCAGCCTAACGACAGGGGGTTGGAATTCACCCCTCCACTTT
TRBD1	TRBJ1-2	NA	TRBV5-1	CASSLTGGLVDGYTF	TGCGCCAGCAGCTTGACAGGGGGCTTGGTCGATGGCTACACCTTC
NA	TRBJ1-2	NA	TRBV6-5	CASRSPGTNYGYTF	TGTGCCAGCAGGTCCCCCGGGACTAACTATGGCTACACCTTC
TRBD1	TRBJ1-4	NA	TRBV7-2	CASSLGQGWYEKLFF	TGTGCCAGCAGCCTCGGACAGGGCTGGTATGAAAAACTGTTTTTT
NA	TRBJ1-2	NA	TRBV6-5	CASRPQGNYGYTF	TGTGCCAGCAGACCTCAGGGTAACTATGGCTACACCTTC
TRBD2	TRBJ2-7	NA	TRBV5-4	CASSTGGTSGRGEQYF	TGTGCCAGCAGCACGGGGGGGACTAGCGGGAGAGGGGAGCAGTACTTC
NA	TRBJ1-3	once	TRBV5-1	CASSADRAPGNTIYF	TGCGCCAGCAGCGCAGACCGGGCCCCGGGGAACACCATATATTTT
TRBD1	TRBJ2-5	NA	TRBV29-1	CSVEDLDRGRETQYF	TGCAGCGTTGAAGATCTGGACAGGGGGCGGGAGACCCAGTACTTC
TRBD1	TRBJ2-1	NA	TRBV18	CASSPRSRTGANEQFF	TGTGCCAGCTCACCACGTTCCAGGACAGGGGCCAATGAGCAGTTCTTC
TRBD1	TRBJ1-6	NA	TRBV6-5	CASSYGDRVSSPLHF	TGTGCCAGCAGTTACGGGGACAGGGTTTCTTCACCCCTCCACTTT
NA	TRBJ1-1	NA	TRBV5-4	CASRWGVVGTEAFF	TGTGCCAGCCGTTGGGGGGTTGTAGGCACTGAAGCTTTCTTT
TRBD2	TRBJ2-3	NA	TRBV15	CATSRDWTSGASDTQYF	TGTGCCACCAGCAGAGATTGGACTAGCGGGGCGTCAGATACGCAGTATTTT
NA	TRBJ2-1	NA	TRBV6-1	CASRGDGTIIAEQFF	TGTGCCAGCAGAGGAGACGGGACAATCATCGCTGAGCAGTTCTTC
NA	TRBJ1-3	NA	TRBV19	CASRGGVGNTIYF	TGTGCCAGTAGGGGAGGGGTCGGAAACACCATATATTTT
NA	TRBJ1-1	NA	TRBV5-1	CASSLVADKNTEAFF	TGCGCCAGCAGCTTGGTGGCGGACAAGAACACTGAAGCTTTCTTT
NA	TRBJ1-1	NA	TRBV27	CASSLSRDWNTEAFF	TGTGCCAGCAGTTTATCGAGGGACTGGAACACTGAAGCTTTCTTT